The 24 T cell receptor beta chains given below trace back to one sample, sequenced in a study of T-cell reconstitution after alpha-beta-depleted transplantation in children. Unique molecular identifiers tagged the TCRbeta library. TCRdb reprocessed the PCR reads via MiXCR and lists one record per CDR3 protein. The sample gives some 200,000 distinct CDR3 sequences, around 7.7% of which show up once; 35% to 45% is in the top ten. The specimen was PBMCs, mostly from graft donor cells, collected 360 days after TCRalphabeta/CD19-depleted stem cell transplant. The receptors shown here come from a male patient aged 2 to 10 who had a stem cell transplant for acute myeloid leukemia, so the T cells may come from the graft donor.

The chain is built from TRBV28 and TRBJ1-5; TRBD1 matches at 7 bases. The CDR3 contains 17 residues. The germline V gene encodes CDR1 MDHEN and CDR2 SYDVKM. J lost 5 bases, V lost 5 bases, and 15 bases had no gene match. CDR3 nucleotides: TGTGCCAGCAGTCCCCCCCCTCCGGGACAGAATGATCAGCCCCAGCATTTT. Protein: CASSPPPPGQNDQPQHF.

This clonotype appeared a few times. The CDR3 region is CASELPGYEAFF. The CDR3 nucleotides are TGTGCCAGCGAGCTACCGGGATATGAAGCTTTCTTT. The V call is TRBV12-3 or TRBV12-4, the J call TRBJ1-1; D remains ambiguous. V was trimmed by 8 bases and J by 7 bases, leaving 14 bases between them. The CDR3 is 12 residues long.

The chain employs TRBV10-1 and TRBJ2-7, with 7 bases aligning to TRBD1. The J segment lost 1 base and the V segment lost 1 base, leaving 13 bases of the junction unmatched. The CDR3 length is 18 residues. Germline V gene sequence: CDR1 WNHNN, CDR2 SYGVQD (reference sequence). CDR3 residues: CASSEFVFRGQNSYEQYV. CDR3 nucleotide sequence: TGCGCCAGCAGTGAGTTCGTTTTTCGGGGACAGAATTCCTACGAGCAGTACGTC.

This clonotype turned up a few times. This CDR3 reads CASILAAGELFF. CDR3 DNA sequence: TGTGCCAGCATACTAGCGGCCGGGGAGCTGTTTTTT. The J gene is TRBJ2-2, the V gene TRBV12-3 or TRBV12-4, with 8 bases that match TRBD2. CDR3 length: 12 amino acids. With V trimmed by 7 bases and J by 6 bases, 1 base remained unmatched.

This clonotype was observed many times. V gene TRBV9 combines with J gene TRBJ2-7; 8 bases match TRBD1. This CDR3 region has 14 residues. Germline trimming cut 4 bases from V and 3 bases from J; bases unmatched to any gene: 6. Germline-derived CDR1 and CDR2 are SGDLS and YYNGEE. The CDR3 nucleotides read TGTGCCAGCAGCCTTGGGACAGGTAACTACGAGCAGTACTTC. It encodes CASSLGTGNYEQYF.

This clonotype showed up just a few times. V gene TRBV15 combines with J gene TRBJ2-2; D unclear. Germline assignment: CDR1 LNHNV and CDR2 YYDKDF (reference sequence). V was shortened by 0 bases and J by 3 bases, with 2 bases between the two germline ends. The CDR3 loop spans 13 amino acids. CDR3 amino acids: CATSRDHTGELFF. The DNA of the CDR3 is TGTGCCACCAGCAGAGATCACACCGGGGAGCTGTTTTTT.

This clonotype has ten or more counts. The chain joins TRBV20-1 to TRBJ2-3, with 11 bases lining up with TRBD2. The CDR3 consists of 18 residues. The trim removed 5 bases at V and 3 bases at J, leaving 16 bases unmatched. Germline V gene sequence: CDR1 DFQATT, CDR2 SNEGSKA (reference sequence). This chain's CDR3 is CSAPTTRIAGGLTDTQYF. CDR3 DNA: TGCAGTGCTCCGACCACCAGAATAGCGGGGGGGCTAACAGATACGCAGTATTTT.

A few counts support this clonotype. The chain employs TRBV20-1 and TRBJ2-7, with D possibly TRBD1 on 7 matching bases. The CDR3 sequence is 13 residues long. The germline CDR1 and CDR2 sequences are DFQATT and SNEGSKA (reference sequence). Trimming removed 2 bases at V and 2 bases at J, with 10 bases between. As DNA, the CDR3 is TGCAGTGCTAGACCAGGGGGGCCCTACGAGCAGTACTTC. Its protein product is CSARPGGPYEQYF.

This clonotype has ten or more counts. This chain connects TRBV12-3 or TRBV12-4 to TRBJ2-1, with TRBD2 as a possible D gene (6 bases). The length of the CDR3 is 15 residues. The germline V and J ends were trimmed by 3 bases and 2 bases, with 11 bases remaining between them. The CDR3 DNA is TGTGCCAGCAGTTTGCTAGCGCGAACCTACAATGAGCAGTTCTTC. This translates into CASSLLARTYNEQFF.

There are many counts of this clonotype. This sequence joins TRBV20-1 and TRBJ2-7, with D perhaps matching TRBD1 (5 bases). Germline V gives CDR1 DFQATT, CDR2 SNEGSKA (reference sequence). The CDR3 spans 14 residues. V was shortened by 3 bases and J by 0 bases, with 12 bases between the two germline ends. CDR3 coding DNA: TGCAGTGCTAGCGGGCAGGGAAGCTCCTACGAGCAGTACTTC. Protein sequence: CSASGQGSSYEQYF.

The rearrangement uses TRBV11-2 and TRBJ2-7; 11 nucleotides line up with TRBD2. The CDR3 runs to 17 residues. The germline gives CDR1 SGHAT, CDR2 FQNNGV. After removal of 1 base from V and 0 bases from J, the junction contained 5 bases not matched to a gene. In DNA, the CDR3 is TGTGCCAGCAGCTTAGGGGTAGCGGGAGGGCTCTCCTACGAGCAGTACTTC. It yields the protein CASSLGVAGGLSYEQYF.

This clonotype was detected many times. The V gene is TRBV5-6, the J gene TRBJ2-7; D remains unclear. The CDR3 consists of 14 residues. V lost 2 bases, J lost 2 bases, and 11 bases lay in between. Per the germline V gene, CDR1 is SGHDT and CDR2 is YYEEEE. The CDR3 coding sequence is TGTGCCAGCAGCTTATATGGAGACCCCTACGAGCAGTACGTC. Its translation is CASSLYGDPYEQYV.

This clonotype was seen more than once but under ten times. The chain carries TRBV12-3 or TRBV12-4 and TRBJ1-1, with 7 bases that match TRBD1. The CDR3 contains 14 residues. Trimming cost V 5 bases and J 0 bases; bases outside gene matches: 3. CDR3 DNA: TGTGCCAGCAGTATACAGGGGATGAACACTGAAGCTTTCTTT. Its translation: CASSIQGMNTEAFF.

V is TRBV7-2 and J is TRBJ2-2, with D tentatively TRBD1 (6 bases). The V gene's germline CDR1 is SGHTA and CDR2 FQGNSA. The CDR3 spans 16 residues. Trimming shortened V by 2 bases and J by 4 bases, and 14 bases separated the two germline ends. CDR3 amino acids: CASSLQRTVPTGELFF. CDR3 DNA sequence: TGTGCCAGCAGCTTACAACGGACAGTCCCCACCGGGGAGCTGTTTTTT.

This clonotype appeared many times. The chain uses TRBV25-1 and TRBJ2-7; D not resolved. V lost 2 bases and J lost 2, with 7 bases in between. Germline assignment: CDR1 MGHDK and CDR2 SYGVNS. The CDR3 covers 13 residues. CDR3 sequence reads: CASSEDFAYEQYF. The CDR3 bases are TGTGCCAGCAGTGAAGACTTTGCCTACGAGCAGTACTTC.

This chain uses TRBV7-2 with TRBJ2-5; TRBD1 aligns across 8 bases. This CDR3 contains 16 residues. Losses at the gene ends were 5 bases for V and 0 bases for J; bases not matched to a gene: 8. Germline loops: CDR1 SGHTA, CDR2 FQGNSA. DNA of the CDR3: TGTGCCAGCAGCCTAGACAGGGGCTCGTACCAAGAGACCCAGTACTTC. Residues: CASSLDRGSYQETQYF. Filled out from reference TRBV7-2 and TRBJ2-5, the complete variable domain reads GAGVSQSPSNKVTEKGKDVELRCDPISGHTALYWYRQSLGQGLEFLIYFQGNSAPDKSGLPSDRFSAERTGGSVSTLTIQRTQQEDSAVYLCASSLDRGSYQETQYFGPGTRLLVL.

The chain carries TRBV7-3 and TRBJ2-2; D gene uncertain. Germline CDR1 is SGHTA and CDR2 is FQGTGA. V was pared by 2 bases and J by 3 bases, with 10 bases between. The CDR3 runs 15 residues. The chain's CDR3 is CASSLSATYTGELFF. The CDR3 DNA reads as TGTGCCAGCAGCTTATCAGCAACCTACACCGGGGAGCTGTTTTTT.

This sequence joins TRBV11-2 and TRBJ1-1; D unresolved. The CDR3 loop spans 15 amino acids. V lost 5 bases to trimming and J lost 0 bases, with 13 bases between them. Germline V gene sequence: CDR1 SGHAT, CDR2 FQNNGV. This chain's CDR3 is CASSGRLFMNTEAFF. Written as DNA, the CDR3 is TGTGCCAGCAGCGGCAGGCTTTTCATGAACACTGAAGCTTTCTTT.

In this sample, this clonotype turned up many times. This sequence joins TRBV29-1 and TRBJ2-1; TRBD2 might be the D (5 bases). The V gene lost 4 bases and the J gene lost 10 bases, with 11 bases spanning the gap. The CDR3 sequence is 11 residues long. CDR1 SQVTM and CDR2 ANQGSEA come from the germline V gene. The CDR3 here is CSVGSGMEQFF. DNA of the CDR3: TGCAGCGTTGGGTCGGGGATGGAGCAGTTCTTC.

This clonotype was counted at least ten times. The chain is built from TRBV20-1 and TRBJ2-1, with a tentative D call TRBD1 (5 bases). V gave up 1 base and J gave up 4 bases, with 11 bases separating them. Looked up from germline, CDR1 is DFQATT and CDR2 is SNEGSKA (reference sequence). The CDR3 runs to 14 residues. CDR3 protein: CSARAGDSYNEQFF. The CDR3 DNA reads as TGCAGTGCTAGAGCAGGAGACAGTTACAATGAGCAGTTCTTC.

This clonotype was counted many times. The rearrangement joins TRBV12-3 or TRBV12-4 to TRBJ2-4, with TRBD1 identical over 10 bases. This CDR3 spans 13 amino acids. V was clipped by 5 bases and J by 6 bases; unmatched bases: 1. CDR3 sequence (DNA): TGTGCCAGCAGTCGACAGGGGGCAAACATTCAGTACTTC. Residues: CASSRQGANIQYF.

The CDR3 loop reads CSVAGTGVSEQFF. The CDR3 DNA is TGCAGCGTTGCCGGGACAGGGGTGAGTGAGCAGTTCTTC. This chain joins TRBV29-1 and TRBJ2-1, with 10 positions matching TRBD1. Germline CDR1 and CDR2: SQVTM and ANQGSEA. This CDR3 region has 13 residues. Trimming took 4 bases from V and 9 from J; bases not matched to a gene: 6.

V usage is TRBV29-1 and J usage is TRBJ2-1; TRBD1 or TRBD2 may be the D gene (6 bases each). Trimming stripped 0 bases from V and 8 bases from J, with 14 bases between. Germline CDR1 is SQVTM and CDR2 is ANQGSEA. The length of the CDR3 is 14 residues. The CDR3 region is CSVEESRGRDEQFF. The DNA of the CDR3 is TGCAGCGTTGAAGAGTCCCGGGGGCGGGATGAGCAGTTCTTC.

This clonotype came up many times. The genes are TRBV5-1 and TRBJ1-2; no clear D gene. The V gene's germline CDR1 is SGHRS and CDR2 YFSETQ. The CDR3 loop spans 12 amino acids. The germline V and J ends were trimmed by 4 bases and 3 bases, with 7 bases remaining between them. The CDR3 is CASSPADYGYTF. The CDR3 DNA is TGCGCCAGCAGCCCGGCGGACTATGGCTACACCTTC.